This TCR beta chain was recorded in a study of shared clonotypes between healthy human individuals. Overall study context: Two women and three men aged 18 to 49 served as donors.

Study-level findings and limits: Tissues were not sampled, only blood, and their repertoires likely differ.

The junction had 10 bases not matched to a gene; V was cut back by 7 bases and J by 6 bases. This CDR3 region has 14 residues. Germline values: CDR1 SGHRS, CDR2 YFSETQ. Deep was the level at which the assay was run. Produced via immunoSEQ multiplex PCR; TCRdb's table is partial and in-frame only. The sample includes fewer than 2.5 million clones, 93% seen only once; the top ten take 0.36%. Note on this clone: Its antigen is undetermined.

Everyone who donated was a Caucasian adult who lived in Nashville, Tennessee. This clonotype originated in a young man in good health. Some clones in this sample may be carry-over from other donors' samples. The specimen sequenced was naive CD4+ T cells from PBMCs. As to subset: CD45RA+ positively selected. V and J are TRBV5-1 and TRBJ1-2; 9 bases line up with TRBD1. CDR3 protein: CASSNPQGADGYTF. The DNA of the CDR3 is TGCGCCAGCTCAAATCCACAGGGGGCCGATGGCTACACCTTC.